These 19 T cell receptor beta chains were sequenced from one sample in a study of blood T cell repertoires in COVID-19. Sequenced by immunoSEQ multiplex PCR; TCRdb stores in-frame clones only, minus some. Of roughly 74,000 clones in the sample, nearly 90% were seen once. Sequencing used peripheral blood. Receptor source: a man between 65 and 79 years old with active or convalescent COVID-19.

The gene calls are TRBV7-3 and TRBJ2-3; D is uncertain. Per the germline V gene, CDR1 is SGHTA and CDR2 is FQGTGA. The ends were cut back, 5 bases at V and 6 bases at J, with 9 bases in the middle. The CDR3 runs to 12 residues. The CDR3 nucleotides are TGTGCCAGCAGCCCTAACGGTGATACGCAGTATTTT. Its translation: CASSPNGDTQYF.

This clone was seen once. In DNA, the CDR3 is TGTGCCAGCTCAACCCAATTAGCGGGGAGTTACAATGAGCAGTTCTTC. Protein sequence: CASSTQLAGSYNEQFF. The chain is built from TRBV18 and TRBJ2-1, with 8 bases lining up with TRBD2. Unmatched junction bases numbered 10, after V lost 5 bases and J lost 4 bases. Germline CDR1 and CDR2: KGHSH and LQKENI. The CDR3 spans 16 residues. Full variable domain (outside the CDR3, taken from reference TRBV18 and TRBJ2-1): NAGVMQNPRHLVRRRGQEARLRCSPMKGHSHVYWYRQLPEEGLKFMVYLQKENIIDESGMPKERFSAEFPKEGPSILRIQQVVRGDSAAYFCASSTQLAGSYNEQFFGPGTRLTVL.

The chain employs TRBV9 and TRBJ2-2; D gene ambiguous. The CDR3 covers 16 residues. Germline V CDR1 and CDR2: SGDLS, YYNGEE. V lost 2 bases and J 7 bases, leaving 18 bases between the germline ends. The CDR3 here is CASSVFPFSQDGELFF. DNA for the CDR3: TGTGCCAGCAGCGTTTTCCCCTTCAGTCAGGACGGGGAGCTGTTTTTT.

This sequence joins TRBV27 and TRBJ1-1, with D maybe TRBD1 (6 bases). The germline V gene encodes CDR1 MNHEY and CDR2 SMNVEV (reference sequence). The CDR3 extends over 15 amino acids. V lost 5 bases and J 10 bases, leaving 23 bases between the germline ends. DNA of the CDR3: TGTGCCAGCAGTCCTACTTTCGGGCCGGAACAGGGAGCTTTCTTT. Its protein product is CASSPTFGPEQGAFF.

The gene calls are TRBV4-2 and TRBJ2-1; 8 positions agree with TRBD2. Unmatched junction bases numbered 6, after V lost 3 bases and J lost 5 bases. The CDR3 loop spans 15 amino acids. The germline V gene has CDR1 LGHNA and CDR2 YNFKEQ. CDR3 region: CASSQRREANNEQFF. CDR3 sequence (DNA): TGTGCCAGCAGCCAGAGGCGGGAGGCGAACAATGAGCAGTTCTTC.

The table lists this clone with a count of one. V gene TRBV11-3 combines with J gene TRBJ1-5; no clear D gene. The germline V gene has CDR1 SGHNT and CDR2 YENEEA. The CDR3 runs to 13 residues. The V end lost 3 bases, the J end lost 0 bases, and 3 bases lay between the germline ends. As DNA, the CDR3 is TGTGCCAGCAGCTTCGGTAGCAATCAGCCCCAGCATTTT. The encoded protein is CASSFGSNQPQHF.

The V call is TRBV7-8, the J call TRBJ2-5, with 8 bases matching TRBD1. Germline values: CDR1 SGHVS, CDR2 FQNEAQ. V trimming: 0 bases; J trimming: 2 bases; junction bases outside the gene matches: 2. The CDR3 extends over 15 amino acids. The CDR3 loop is CASSLARDRQETQYF. CDR3 bases: TGTGCCAGCAGCTTAGCGCGGGACAGGCAAGAGACCCAGTACTTC.

The chain employs TRBV15 and TRBJ2-5; unclear D gene. In germline, CDR1 is LNHNV, CDR2 YYDKDF (reference sequence). The CDR3 is 12 amino acids. V was cut by 2 bases and J by 5 bases, with 6 bases left in between. The CDR3 region is CATSRTRETQYF. The CDR3, as DNA: TGTGCCACCAGCAGAACCAGGGAGACCCAGTACTTC.

The chain has TRBV19 and TRBJ1-3; D unresolved. Germline values: CDR1 LNHDA, CDR2 SQIVND (reference sequence). V was pared by 3 bases and J by 2 bases, with 14 bases between. The CDR3 loop spans 16 amino acids. CDR3 nucleotides: TGTGCCAGTAGTATCGGAGAGGGTATGGCTGGAAACACCATATATTTT. As protein: CASSIGEGMAGNTIYF.

Regarding this clone: The sample contains more than one DNA sequence encoding this CDR3. The genes are TRBV6-5 and TRBJ2-1, with a tentative D call TRBD2 (6 bases). Trimming pared 6 bases from V and 3 bases from J, leaving 6 bases between. CDR1 and CDR2 from the germline V gene are MNHEY and SVGAGI. There are 12 residues in the CDR3. For the CDR3, the DNA is TGTGCCAGCAGGGACTACTACAATGAGCAGTTCTTC. Its translation is CASRDYYNEQFF.

The chain recombines TRBV6-1 with TRBJ2-1, with 8 nucleotides matching TRBD2. This CDR3 region has 14 residues. J was trimmed by 12 bases and V by 3 bases; bases with no gene match: 10. Germline values: CDR1 MNHNS, CDR2 SASEGT. This CDR3 reads CASSDDWSGRGQFF. In DNA form, the CDR3 reads TGTGCCAGCAGTGATGATTGGAGCGGGAGAGGGCAGTTCTTC.

The rearrangement uses TRBV27 and TRBJ2-5; a possible D gene is TRBD2 (5 bases). CDR3 length: 17 amino acids. Germline V CDR1 and CDR2: MNHEY, SMNVEV (reference sequence). Trimming removed 7 bases from V and 5 bases from J, with 26 bases in between. The CDR3 loop is CASKKRAQRSTPETQYF. In DNA, the CDR3 is TGTGCCAGCAAAAAGAGAGCCCAGCGGAGCACCCCGGAGACCCAGTACTTC.

CDR3 protein: CASSLNTGELFF. CDR3 sequence (DNA): TGTGCCAGCAGTCTCAACACCGGGGAGCTGTTTTTT. The rearrangement links TRBV28 to TRBJ2-2; D unclear. Trimming took 5 bases from V and 2 from J, leaving 3 bases between them. There are 12 residues in the CDR3. Germline CDR1 MDHEN, CDR2 SYDVKM.

CDR3 amino acids: CASRSGSEKLFF. CDR3 sequence (DNA): TGTGCCAGCAGATCGGGAAGCGAAAAACTGTTTTTT. The V and J genes are TRBV28 and TRBJ1-4; D unresolved. Germline V gene sequence: CDR1 MDHEN, CDR2 SYDVKM. The CDR3 sequence is 12 residues long. V was shortened by 6 bases and J by 8 bases, with 10 bases between the two germline ends. Combining the CDR3 with reference TRBV28 and TRBJ1-4 gives the whole variable domain DVKVTQSSRYLVKRTGEKVFLECVQDMDHENMFWYRQDPGLGLRLIYFSYDVKMKEKGDIPEGYSVSREKKERFSLILESASTNQTSMYLCASRSGSEKLFFGSGTQLSVL.

The gene calls are TRBV10-3 and TRBJ1-1, with 11 bases lining up with TRBD1. Per the germline V gene, CDR1 is ENHRY and CDR2 is SYGVKD. Trimming took 1 base from V and 4 from J; bases not matched to a gene: 2. The CDR3 sequence is 15 residues long. The CDR3 is CAISEWTGGITEAFF. Written as DNA, the CDR3 is TGTGCCATCAGTGAGTGGACAGGGGGCATCACTGAAGCTTTCTTT.

This chain uses TRBV5-1 with TRBJ2-3, with 7 bases identical to TRBD2. The trim removed 6 bases at V and 1 base at J, leaving 11 bases unmatched. CDR1 is SGHRS, CDR2 YFSETQ, per germline. This CDR3 has 16 amino acids. CDR3 nucleotide sequence: TGCGCCAGCACCCGTGGGGGGGTTGGACGCACAGATACGCAGTATTTT. It translates to CASTRGGVGRTDTQYF.

The chain recombines TRBV10-2 with TRBJ1-2, with a possible D match to TRBD1 (5 bases). CDR1 WSHSY and CDR2 SAAADI come from the germline V gene. Trimming shortened V by 2 bases and J by 7 bases, and 14 bases separated the two germline ends. This CDR3 contains 14 residues. CDR3 nucleotide sequence: TGCGCCAGCAGTGAGCGGACACAACCCCCTGGCTACACCTTC. Its protein is CASSERTQPPGYTF.

This clone was observed a single time. This chain connects TRBV19 to TRBJ1-1; TRBD1 matches at 10 bases. Per the germline V gene, CDR1 is LNHDA and CDR2 is SQIVND (reference sequence). The CDR3 is 14 residues long. With V trimmed by 7 bases and J by 6 bases, 8 bases remained unmatched. The CDR3 region is CASTPTGGGAEAFF. The CDR3 nucleotides read TGTGCCAGTACCCCGACAGGGGGCGGGGCTGAAGCTTTCTTT.

The chain links TRBV5-1 to TRBJ1-1; 7 bases line up with TRBD1. This CDR3 has 16 amino acids. From germline, CDR1 is SGHRS and CDR2 YFSETQ. The V segment lost 0 bases and the J segment 5 bases; nucleotides outside the gene matches: 10. DNA of the CDR3: TGCGCCAGCAGCTTGGGATTAAGGGGGCCCGAAACTGAAGCTTTCTTT. As protein: CASSLGLRGPETEAFF.